A single sample gave rise to the 24 T cell receptor beta chains below, sequenced in a study of OX40 agonist ivuxolimab in advanced cancers. The data were produced by immunoSEQ multiplex PCR, yet TCRdb's version contains in-frame clones alone and is incomplete. The profile shows roughly 77,000 clones, 80% to 95% of them singletons. Sample: CD4+ or CD8+ T cells sorted from blood, taken in a trial of the OX40 agonist ivuxolimab. The receptors shown here come from an adult with an advanced solid tumor such as melanoma, head and neck, liver or kidney cancer.

This clone was detected only a few times. The chain links TRBV19 to TRBJ2-7; D is unresolved. The CDR3 spans 16 residues. Germline loops: CDR1 LNHDA, CDR2 SQIVND (reference sequence). Deletions cut 3 bases from V and 0 bases from J, with 15 bases between. CDR3 nucleotides: TGTGCCAGTAGTATTATCGCGGCAGCGAGCTCCTACGAGCAGTACTTC. Amino acids: CASSIIAAASSYEQYF.

The chain employs TRBV6-1 and TRBJ2-5; D possibly matches TRBD1 or TRBD2 (5 bases each). V was shortened by 5 bases and J by 5 bases, with 18 bases between the two germline ends. CDR3 length: 15 amino acids. Germline values: CDR1 MNHNS, CDR2 SASEGT. The CDR3 spells CASSPLGERAETQYF. CDR3 nucleotides: TGTGCCAGCAGTCCCCTGGGGGAGCGTGCGGAGACCCAGTACTTC.

This chain links TRBV30 with TRBJ2-5; unclear D gene. Per the germline V gene, CDR1 is GTSNPN and CDR2 is SVGIG (reference sequence). The germline V and J ends were trimmed by 1 base and 2 bases, with 11 bases remaining between them. The CDR3 sequence is 14 residues long. The CDR3 is CAWSGQVGQETQYF. The CDR3 nucleotides are TGTGCCTGGAGTGGGCAGGTGGGACAAGAGACCCAGTACTTC.

The chain couples TRBV19 to TRBJ2-1, with D perhaps matching TRBD2 (6 bases). Trimming cost V 1 base and J 6 bases, with 13 bases left between them. The CDR3 is 15 amino acids. Germline CDR1 and CDR2: LNHDA and SQIVND (reference sequence). CDR3 region: CASSIGGRPFNEQFF. DNA of the CDR3: TGTGCCAGTAGTATAGGGGGGAGGCCTTTCAATGAGCAGTTCTTC.

This chain joins TRBV6-1 and TRBJ2-3; the match to TRBD2 covers 8 bases. The length of the CDR3 is 18 residues. Looked up from germline, CDR1 is MNHNS and CDR2 is SASEGT. Trimming removed 2 bases from V and 7 bases from J; junction bases left unmatched: 17. The CDR3 loop is CASSEIPGLAGAKNTQYF. The CDR3 DNA follows: TGTGCCAGCAGTGAAATTCCCGGACTAGCCGGTGCGAAAAATACGCAGTATTTT.

The V gene is TRBV4-2, the J gene TRBJ2-1; TRBD1 matches 10 bases. Unmatched junction bases numbered 6, after V lost 3 bases and J lost 7 bases. Germline CDR1 is LGHNA and CDR2 is YNFKEQ. The CDR3 has 15 amino acids. The CDR3 is CASSHRGTGVNEQFF. In DNA, the CDR3 is TGTGCCAGCAGCCATCGTGGGACAGGGGTTAATGAGCAGTTCTTC.

The table lists this clone with a count of one. V and J are TRBV6-5 and TRBJ1-1; 8 bases match TRBD1. V shed 4 bases, J shed 4 bases, and the junction held 2 bases outside the gene matches. CDR3 size: 13 residues. CDR1 is MNHEY, CDR2 SVGAGI, per germline. The CDR3: CASSSDRGTEAFF. The CDR3, as DNA: TGTGCCAGCAGTTCCGACAGGGGCACTGAAGCTTTCTTT.

This rearrangement joins TRBV6-1 to TRBJ1-1; D remains unclear. From germline, CDR1 is MNHNS and CDR2 SASEGT. V lost 6 bases to trimming and J lost 0 bases, with 11 bases between them. This CDR3 comprises 14 residues. The DNA for the CDR3 is TGTGCCAGCAGAGGTCCAGGAATGAACACTGAAGCTTTCTTT. As protein: CASRGPGMNTEAFF.

The chain joins TRBV5-4 to TRBJ1-2; D not resolved. The germline V gene has CDR1 SGHNT and CDR2 YYREEE (reference sequence). The CDR3 is 16 residues long. V lost 3 bases and J lost 2, with 17 bases in between. The CDR3 sequence is CASSSEVWRANYGYTF. The CDR3 region has the DNA TGTGCCAGCAGCTCGGAAGTTTGGAGGGCCAACTATGGCTACACCTTC. The whole variable domain, remainder taken from reference TRBV5-4 and TRBJ1-2, is ETGVTQSPTHLIKTRGQQVTLRCSSQSGHNTVSWYQQALGQGPQFIFQYYREEENGRGNFPPRFSGLQFPNYSSELNVNALELDDSALYLCASSSEVWRANYGYTFGSGTRLTVV.

V gene TRBV5-1 combines with J gene TRBJ2-3; D gene uncertain. V gave up 2 bases and J gave up 3 bases, with 4 bases separating them. Germline V CDR1 and CDR2: SGHRS, YFSETQ. This CDR3 comprises 12 residues. The CDR3 sequence: CASSFGTDTQYF. CDR3 nucleotide sequence: TGCGCCAGCAGCTTCGGGACAGATACGCAGTATTTT.

This chain uses TRBV6-6 with TRBJ2-3, with D unclear. V shed 6 bases and J shed 1 base, with 2 bases lying between them. CDR1 MNHNY and CDR2 SVGAGI come from the germline V gene (reference sequence). CDR3 size: 11 residues. The CDR3 DNA sequence: TGTGCCAGCAGGCGCACAGATACGCAGTATTTT. This encodes CASRRTDTQYF.

The chain is built from TRBV6-1 and TRBJ1-2, with D unresolved. The CDR3 has 12 residues. Germline V gene sequence: CDR1 MNHNS, CDR2 SASEGT. Trimming removed 5 bases from V and 10 bases from J, with 14 bases in between. As DNA, the CDR3 is TGTGCCAGCAGTTATCCCGGAATCTACTACACCTTC. Amino acid sequence: CASSYPGIYYTF.

This chain joins TRBV6-1 and TRBJ1-4; 8 positions agree with TRBD1. CDR1 is MNHNS and CDR2 is SASEGT in the germline V gene. Trimming took 0 bases from V and 5 from J; bases not matched to a gene: 5. The CDR3 is 16 amino acids. The CDR3 reads CASSEAVGTGNEKLFF. CDR3 bases: TGTGCCAGCAGTGAAGCGGTAGGGACAGGAAATGAAAAACTGTTTTTT.

This clone was observed a single time. V usage is TRBV5-1 and J usage is TRBJ2-7; TRBD2 is a possible D gene (6 bases). The CDR3 is 13 residues long. Per germline, CDR1 SGHRS and CDR2 YFSETQ. Trimming stripped 6 bases from V and 7 bases from J, with 17 bases between. The CDR3, as DNA: TGCGCCAGCATGGAGGGAGTTTCCCTTGAGCAGTACTTC. Its translation is CASMEGVSLEQYF.

Note on this clone: One end of the junction does not line up with germline, which may come from a read error. This chain connects TRBV6-5 to TRBJ1-1, with D tentatively TRBD1 (6 bases). This CDR3 has 15 residues. CDR1 is MNHEY and CDR2 is SVGAGI in the germline V gene. The CDR3 sequence is CASGYSTGPNTEAFF. The CDR3 DNA follows: TGTGCCAGCGGTTACTCGACAGGCCCGAACACTGAAGCTTTCTTT.

The chain recombines TRBV18 with TRBJ2-1; 9 bases match TRBD2. J lost 5 bases, V lost 6 bases, and 2 bases had no gene match. The CDR3 spans 13 residues. CDR1 and CDR2 (germline): KGHSH, LQKENI. Here the CDR3 DNA reads TGTGCCAGCTCGTGGACTAGCGACAATGAGCAGTTCTTC. Protein: CASSWTSDNEQFF. Variable domain in full (rest from reference TRBV18 and TRBJ2-1): NAGVMQNPRHLVRRRGQEARLRCSPMKGHSHVYWYRQLPEEGLKFMVYLQKENIIDESGMPKERFSAEFPKEGPSILRIQQVVRGDSAAYFCASSWTSDNEQFFGPGTRLTVL.

The chain joins TRBV18 to TRBJ1-5; TRBD1 agrees at 9 bases. CDR1 and CDR2 from the germline V gene are KGHSH and LQKENI. V lost 2 bases, J lost 3 bases, and 2 bases stayed unmatched. CDR3 length equals 15 residues. The CDR3 sequence: CASSPGTGSNQPQHF. CDR3 sequence (DNA): TGTGCCAGCTCACCAGGGACAGGGTCCAATCAGCCCCAGCATTTT.

V and J are TRBV30 and TRBJ2-1, with 11 bases lining up with TRBD2. Germline V gene sequence: CDR1 GTSNPN, CDR2 SVGIG (reference sequence). This CDR3 has 15 amino acids. Trimming took 5 bases from V and 4 from J; bases not matched to a gene: 7. For the CDR3, the DNA is TGTGCCTGGGAGCCCGGGACTAGCGGATACAATGAGCAGTTCTTC. Residues: CAWEPGTSGYNEQFF.

This chain connects TRBV18 to TRBJ1-2; TRBD1 aligns across 8 bases. Germline V CDR1 and CDR2: KGHSH, LQKENI. J lost 13 bases, V lost 4 bases, and 20 bases had no gene match. This CDR3 comprises 16 residues. The CDR3 reads CASSRRGYEAGGAGTF. The CDR3 DNA reads as TGTGCCAGCTCACGCAGGGGCTATGAGGCAGGGGGCGCCGGCACCTTC. Variable domain in full (rest from reference TRBV18 and TRBJ1-2): NAGVMQNPRHLVRRRGQEARLRCSPMKGHSHVYWYRQLPEEGLKFMVYLQKENIIDESGMPKERFSAEFPKEGPSILRIQQVVRGDSAAYFCASSRRGYEAGGAGTFGSGTRLTVV.

The chain has TRBV12-5 and TRBJ2-7, with TRBD1 identical over 7 bases. V lost 6 bases to trimming and J lost 6 bases; unmatched junction nucleotides: 8. The length of the CDR3 is 13 residues. The germline V gene encodes CDR1 LGHNT and CDR2 FRNRAP. CDR3 DNA sequence: TGTGCTAGTGGCAGGACAGGACTGGGCGAGCAGTACTTC. Its translation is CASGRTGLGEQYF.

The CDR3 is CASRPGQVETDTQYF. For the CDR3, the DNA is TGTGCCAGCAGACCCGGACAGGTAGAAACAGATACGCAGTATTTT. This chain links TRBV2 with TRBJ2-3; 7 nucleotides line up with TRBD1. The CDR3 loop spans 15 amino acids. The germline V gene has CDR1 SNHLY and CDR2 FYNNEI. Unmatched junction bases numbered 9, after V lost 6 bases and J lost 3 bases.

The rearrangement joins TRBV2 to TRBJ2-3; 12 bases line up with TRBD2. V lost 9 bases, J lost 3 bases, and 4 bases stayed unmatched. This CDR3 comprises 14 residues. Germline V lookup: CDR1 SNHLY, CDR2 FYNNEI. CDR3 DNA sequence: TGTGCCAGGACTGGACTAGCGGGAACAGATACGCAGTATTTT. Residues: CARTGLAGTDTQYF.

The gene calls are TRBV21-1 and TRBJ1-1. TRBV21-1 is classified as a pseudogene. This CDR3 has 15 residues. The CDR3 is CASSAREGANTEAFF. The CDR3 region has the DNA TGTGCCAGCAGCGCCCGGGAGGGGGCGAACACTGAAGCTTTCTTT.

The sample holds one count of this clone. This chain uses TRBV10-3 with TRBJ2-2; TRBD1 matches 7 bases. Germline V gene lookup returns CDR1 ENHRY and CDR2 SYGVKD. Losses at the gene ends were 5 bases for V and 0 bases for J; bases not matched to a gene: 3. The CDR3 spans 15 residues. The CDR3 DNA follows: TGTGCCATCAGTAGTACAGGGGCGAACACCGGGGAGCTGTTTTTT. It specifies CAISSTGANTGELFF.